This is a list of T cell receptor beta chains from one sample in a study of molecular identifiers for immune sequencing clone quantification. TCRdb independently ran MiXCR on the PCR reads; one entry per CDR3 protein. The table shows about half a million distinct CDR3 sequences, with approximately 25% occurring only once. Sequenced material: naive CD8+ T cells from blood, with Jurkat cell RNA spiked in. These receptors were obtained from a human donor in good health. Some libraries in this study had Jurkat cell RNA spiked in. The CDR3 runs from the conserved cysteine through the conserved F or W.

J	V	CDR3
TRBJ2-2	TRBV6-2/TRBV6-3	CASSSKTVLNTGELFF
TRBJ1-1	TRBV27	CASSPLIGITEAFF
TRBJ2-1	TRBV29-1	CSVEGLAEYNEQFF
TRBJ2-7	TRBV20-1	CSARPFSGAYYEQYF
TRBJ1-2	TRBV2	CASSEKSGTGIYGYTF
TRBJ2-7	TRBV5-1	CASSYGDRAYEQYF
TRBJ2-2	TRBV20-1	CSARDSGELFF
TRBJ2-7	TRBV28	CASSSLSGTGGYEQYF
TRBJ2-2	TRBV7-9	CASSFLHPGELLF
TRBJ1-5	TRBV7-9	CASSPGDRPQHF
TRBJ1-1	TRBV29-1	CSVIGNTEAFF
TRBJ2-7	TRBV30	CAWSFGDSYEQYF
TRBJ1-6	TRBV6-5	CASSDTGGISPLHF
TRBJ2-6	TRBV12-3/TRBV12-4	CASSAASGANVLTF
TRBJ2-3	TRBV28	CACSLAGDTQYF